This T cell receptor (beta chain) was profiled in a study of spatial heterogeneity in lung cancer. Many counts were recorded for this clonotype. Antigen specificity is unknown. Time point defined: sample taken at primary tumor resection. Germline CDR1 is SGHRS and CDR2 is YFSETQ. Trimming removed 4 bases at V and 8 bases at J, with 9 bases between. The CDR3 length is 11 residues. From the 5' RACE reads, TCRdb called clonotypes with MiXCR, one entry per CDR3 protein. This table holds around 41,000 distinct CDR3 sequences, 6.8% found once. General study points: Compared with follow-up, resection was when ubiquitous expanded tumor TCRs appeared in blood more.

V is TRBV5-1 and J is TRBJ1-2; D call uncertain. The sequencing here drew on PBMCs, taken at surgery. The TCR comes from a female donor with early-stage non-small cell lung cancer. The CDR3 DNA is TGCGCCAGCAGCGCGGAGGGCGGCTACACCTTC. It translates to CASSAEGGYTF.